The 29 T cell receptor beta chains in this list originate from one sample, sequenced in a study of shared clonotypes between healthy human individuals. Only in-frame clones appear in the TCRdb table, and some are missing; sequencing was by immunoSEQ multiplex PCR. This sample carries some 2,500,000 clones, 85% to 95% of them seen once, and the ten largest clones take about 0.41%. Material for sequencing was naive CD4+ T cells from PBMCs. Subset given: CD45RA+ positively selected. The receptors were sampled from a man in his late teens or twenties in good health. Some clones in this sample may be carry-over from other donors' samples.

The J gene is TRBJ2-2, the V gene TRBV7-9; TRBD2 aligns across 13 bases. Per germline, CDR1 SEHNR and CDR2 FQNEAQ (reference sequence). The V and J ends lost 5 bases and 0 bases, in that order; junction bases with no gene match: 6. The CDR3 runs 18 residues. The chain's CDR3 is CASSGGLAGYANTGELFF. In DNA form, the CDR3 reads TGTGCCAGCAGCGGGGGACTAGCGGGGTACGCGAACACCGGGGAGCTGTTTTTT.

This clone was recorded once. The same CDR3 is also encoded by other DNA sequences in this sample. The gene calls are TRBV6-5 and TRBJ2-5; the match to TRBD2 covers 7 bases. CDR1 and CDR2 from the germline V gene are MNHEY and SVGAGI. The CDR3 extends over 14 amino acids. V gave up 2 bases and J gave up 4 bases; unmatched junction bases: 4. CDR3: CASSYGGGGETQYF. DNA of the CDR3: TGTGCCAGCAGTTACGGTGGGGGGGGAGAGACCCAGTACTTC.

The chain joins TRBV9 to TRBJ2-7; D might be TRBD2 (5 bases). This CDR3 has 15 residues. Between the trimmed V and J ends, which lost 0 bases and 5 bases, there was a span of 15 bases. Germline V gene data show CDR1 as SGDLS and CDR2 as YYNGEE. The CDR3: CASSVEAFGIDEQYF. The CDR3 nucleotides read TGTGCCAGCAGCGTAGAGGCATTCGGGATAGACGAGCAGTACTTC.

V is TRBV18 and J is TRBJ2-2, with D perhaps matching TRBD2 (6 bases). Looked up from germline, CDR1 is KGHSH and CDR2 is LQKENI. V lost 0 bases to trimming and J lost 7 bases, with 9 bases between them. The CDR3 runs to 14 residues. The CDR3 bases are TGTGCCAGCTCACCACCGGGGACTGGCGGGGAGCTGTTTTTT. Amino acid sequence: CASSPPGTGGELFF.

This chain links TRBV18 with TRBJ1-1; D is perhaps TRBD1 (6 bases). Trimming removed 1 base from V and 1 base from J, with 16 bases in between. The CDR3 covers 17 residues. CDR1 is KGHSH, CDR2 LQKENI, per germline. CDR3 region: CASSPRERGVRNTEAFF. The CDR3 nucleotides read TGTGCCAGCTCACCACGGGAGAGGGGGGTCAGGAACACTGAAGCTTTCTTT.

This clone appeared a single time. At the DNA level, this CDR3 is encoded by other sequences in the same sample as well. The V and J genes are TRBV28 and TRBJ2-3, with D unclear. Germline lookup yields CDR1 MDHEN and CDR2 SYDVKM. This CDR3 is built from 11 residues. The V end lost 5 bases, the J end lost 5 bases, and 5 bases lay between the germline ends. CDR3 DNA sequence: TGTGCCAGCAGTCCTCGAGATACGCAGTATTTT. Protein product: CASSPRDTQYF.

The chain joins TRBV19 to TRBJ1-4; TRBD1 is a possible D gene (6 bases). The germline V gene encodes CDR1 LNHDA and CDR2 SQIVND (reference sequence). Trimming removed 10 bases at V and 3 bases at J, with 12 bases between. CDR3 size: 13 residues. The CDR3 loop is CATRGRPNEKLFF. CDR3 in DNA: TGTGCCACCAGGGGACGGCCTAATGAAAAACTGTTTTTT.

This chain connects TRBV2 to TRBJ2-5; tentative D call: TRBD2 (6 bases). The germline gives CDR1 SNHLY, CDR2 FYNNEI. The CDR3 is made up of 13 amino acids. Trimming took 6 bases from V and 7 from J, leaving 15 bases between them. CDR3 nucleotides: TGTGCCAGCAGCGTCGAGCGGGCCGGGACCCAGTACTTC. This gives the protein CASSVERAGTQYF.

This clone was picked up a small number of times. V is TRBV6-5 and J is TRBJ1-5; D unresolved. The germline V gene has CDR1 MNHEY and CDR2 SVGAGI. The CDR3 is 12 residues long. Trimming took off 7 bases at V and 5 bases at J, with 9 bases between the two ends. The CDR3 DNA reads as TGTGCCAGCACTTGGCCAGATCAGCCCCAGCATTTT. Residues: CASTWPDQPQHF.

This sequence joins TRBV14 and TRBJ1-3; TRBD1 is a possible D gene (6 bases). Trimming pared 0 bases from V and 0 bases from J, leaving 12 bases between. Germline assignment: CDR1 SGHDN and CDR2 FVKESK. CDR3 length: 17 amino acids. This CDR3 is CASSQDQGFSSGNTIYF. The DNA for the CDR3 is TGTGCCAGCAGCCAAGATCAGGGGTTTAGCTCTGGAAACACCATATATTTT.

The chain is built from TRBV9 and TRBJ2-5; 8 nucleotides match TRBD2. CDR3 length equals 15 residues. V lost 8 bases and J lost 4; bases outside the gene matches: 13. Germline V lookup: CDR1 SGDLS, CDR2 YYNGEE. The CDR3 DNA is TGTGCCAGTGCAAGACTTAGCGGGATTGGAGAGACCCAGTACTTC. It codes for CASARLSGIGETQYF.

The rearrangement joins TRBV28 to TRBJ1-1, with a tentative D call TRBD1 (6 bases). The ends were cut back, 8 bases at V and 4 bases at J, with 17 bases in the middle. Germline CDR1 and CDR2: MDHEN and SYDVKM. The CDR3 is 14 amino acids. CDR3: CASLPTGSGTEAFF. The CDR3 DNA is TGTGCCAGCCTCCCCACAGGGAGCGGCACTGAAGCTTTCTTT.

The V gene is TRBV7-2, the J gene TRBJ2-1; D may be TRBD1 (7 bases). This CDR3 spans 16 amino acids. Trimming pared 2 bases from V and 9 bases from J, leaving 20 bases between. Germline V gene data show CDR1 as SGHTA and CDR2 as FQGNSA. The CDR3 here is CASSLYAGQRFSEQFF. In DNA form, the CDR3 reads TGTGCCAGCAGCTTATATGCGGGACAGAGGTTTAGTGAGCAGTTCTTC.

The sample holds a few counts of this clone. The chain uses TRBV6-6 and TRBJ2-4, with unresolved D. V was shortened by 7 bases and J by 7 bases, with 8 bases between the two germline ends. The CDR3 consists of 11 residues. Looked up from germline, CDR1 is MNHNY and CDR2 is SVGAGI (reference sequence). The CDR3 nucleotides read TGTGCCAGCACCTCAGCTAACATTCAGTACTTC. As protein: CASTSANIQYF.

The chain employs TRBV2 and TRBJ1-6; D is unclear. V lost 4 bases, J lost 7 bases, and 14 bases lay in between. Germline V gene lookup returns CDR1 SNHLY and CDR2 FYNNEI. CDR3 length equals 15 residues. CDR3 coding DNA: TGTGCCAGCAGTGCGGTCGGCCGGACGAATTCACCCCTCCACTTT. Its translation is CASSAVGRTNSPLHF.

The sample holds one count of this clone. The chain carries TRBV2 and TRBJ1-3, with unresolved D. CDR1 is SNHLY and CDR2 is FYNNEI in the germline V gene. The V and J ends lost 7 bases and 0 bases respectively, with 13 bases between them. This CDR3 contains 15 residues. CDR3 nucleotide sequence: TGTGCCAGCACCCGGCAGGCAGGCTCTGGAAACACCATATATTTT. This sequence encodes CASTRQAGSGNTIYF.

This chain uses TRBV6-4 with TRBJ2-6; D uncertain. Germline CDR1 and CDR2: MRHNA and SNTAGT. The CDR3 totals 16 residues. Trimming took 3 bases from V and 4 from J, leaving 13 bases between them. For the CDR3, the DNA is TGTGCCAGCAGTGATGAGTATTTGCTGGGGGCCAACGTCCTGACTTTC. Its protein is CASSDEYLLGANVLTF.

V usage is TRBV28 and J usage is TRBJ2-5; 14 bases are a match to TRBD2. After removal of 2 bases from V and 4 bases from J, the junction contained 6 bases not matched to a gene. Germline V gene lookup returns CDR1 MDHEN and CDR2 SYDVKM. There are 17 residues in the CDR3. DNA of the CDR3: TGTGCCAGCAGTTTAATTTCTGGACTAGCGGGAGGAGAGACCCAGTACTTC. Its translation is CASSLISGLAGGETQYF.

The rearrangement links TRBV7-2 to TRBJ2-1; D uncertain. The CDR3 extends over 13 amino acids. Looked up from germline, CDR1 is SGHTA and CDR2 is FQGNSA. Trimming took 5 bases from V and 8 from J, leaving 13 bases between them. CDR3 coding DNA: TGTGCCAGCAGCCTGGCCAGGAGCGATGAGCAGTTCTTC. Translated, it gives CASSLARSDEQFF.

CDR3 in amino acids: CASSQDRGGYEQYF. In DNA form, the CDR3 reads TGTGCCAGTAGTCAGGACAGGGGAGGCTACGAGCAGTACTTC. The V gene is TRBV19, the J gene TRBJ2-7, with 9 bases that match TRBD1. Per the germline V gene, CDR1 is LNHDA and CDR2 is SQIVND (reference sequence). The CDR3 has 14 amino acids. V trimming: 5 bases; J trimming: 3 bases; junction bases outside the gene matches: 5.

The rearrangement joins TRBV5-1 to TRBJ1-2; possibly TRBD1 for D (5 bases). CDR3 length: 13 residues. V was trimmed by 0 bases and J by 8 bases, leaving 11 bases between them. Germline V lookup: CDR1 SGHRS, CDR2 YFSETQ. The CDR3 DNA reads TGCGCCAGCAGCTTGGTTGGGGGAGGCGGCTACACCTTC. Translated, it gives CASSLVGGGGYTF.

On this clone itself: The sample holds other DNA sequences that translate to the same CDR3. The V gene is TRBV28, the J gene TRBJ2-7; D perhaps matches TRBD2 (5 bases). The CDR3 covers 12 residues. Deletions cut 2 bases from V and 5 bases from J, with 7 bases between. Germline V CDR1 and CDR2: MDHEN, SYDVKM. The chain's CDR3 is CASSLLGDEQYF. The CDR3 DNA sequence: TGTGCCAGCAGTTTACTCGGGGACGAGCAGTACTTC.

This clone was recorded once. The rearrangement uses TRBV5-8 and TRBJ1-2; TRBD1 matches 8 bases. The CDR3 sequence is 16 residues long. With V trimmed by 1 base and J by 4 bases, 9 bases remained unmatched. The V gene's germline CDR1 is SGHTS and CDR2 YDEGEE. The CDR3 DNA sequence: TGTGCCAGCAGCTTGCCCGGGACAGGCGGGTCCTATGGCTACACCTTC. Protein sequence: CASSLPGTGGSYGYTF.

The chain is built from TRBV29-1 and TRBJ1-2; 9 bases map to TRBD1. From germline, CDR1 is SQVTM and CDR2 ANQGSEA. V was clipped by 3 bases and J by 4 bases; unmatched bases: 6. The CDR3 runs to 14 residues. The CDR3 is CSVEGDRGVYGYTF. The CDR3 nucleotides read TGCAGCGTTGAGGGCGACAGGGGGGTCTATGGCTACACCTTC.

The genes are TRBV5-8 and TRBJ2-5, with TRBD2 matching 8 bases. The CDR3 covers 17 residues. Germline values: CDR1 SGHTS, CDR2 YDEGEE. With V trimmed by 0 bases and J by 4 bases, 11 bases remained unmatched. The chain's CDR3 is CASSLAGTSIRAETQYF. In DNA, the CDR3 is TGTGCCAGCAGCTTGGCCGGGACTAGTATTAGGGCAGAGACCCAGTACTTC.

This clone was detected a few times. This sequence joins TRBV27 and TRBJ2-3; D not certain. In germline, CDR1 is MNHEY, CDR2 SMNVEV (reference sequence). This CDR3 is built from 15 residues. Trimming left V 5 bases short and J 4 bases short, with 16 bases between. CDR3 sequence (DNA): TGTGCCAGCAGTCCATGGACCGTCCCGGCAGATACGCAGTATTTT. The encoded protein is CASSPWTVPADTQYF.

A remark on this clone: Other nucleotide sequences from this sample produce the same CDR3. The chain has TRBV20-1 and TRBJ2-3; D is undetermined. This CDR3 has 11 residues. With 1 base removed from V and 2 bases from J, the gap between germline ends came to 1 base. The V gene's germline CDR1 is DFQATT and CDR2 SNEGSKA (reference sequence). CDR3 bases: TGCAGTGCTAGAGCCACAGATACGCAGTATTTT. Translating gives CSARATDTQYF.

V usage is TRBV28 and J usage is TRBJ2-7, with D perhaps matching TRBD2 (6 bases). Trimming left V 6 bases short and J 1 base short, with 16 bases between. This CDR3 region has 15 residues. Germline loops: CDR1 MDHEN, CDR2 SYDVKM. The DNA of the CDR3 is TGTGCCAGCAGCGCACCGGGACTGCCATCCTACGAGCAGTACTTC. Translating gives CASSAPGLPSYEQYF.

The rearrangement links TRBV7-3 to TRBJ2-7; 13 bases are a match to TRBD2. CDR1 SGHTA and CDR2 FQGTGA come from the germline V gene. This CDR3 contains 17 residues. V dropped 1 base and J dropped 1; count of bases not matched to a gene: 4. The CDR3 DNA follows: TGTGCCAGCAGCTTAATACTAGCGGGAGGGGATTCCTACGAGCAGTACTTC. The encoded protein is CASSLILAGGDSYEQYF.